Each of the 15 T cell receptor beta chains below was sequenced from the same sample in a study of CXCR3-negative and CXCR3-positive naive CD8 T cells (dated by TCRdb to the late 2010s). TCRdb records NextSeq 550 as the sequencer. The Human TCR Profiling Kit (MiLaboratory) was used to make UMI-labeled 5' RACE TRB cDNA libraries. TCRdb reprocessed the reads and provides one entry for every CDR3 protein sequence; no DNA is given. The sample has over 100,000 distinct CDR3 sequences on record. The ten biggest clones cover approximately 0.51% of the sample. Sequenced input: naive CXCR3- CD8+ T cells from blood. Explained via the paper, the cell subset or site label denotes: CD45RO-CCR7+CD27+CD95- naive CD8+ T cells lacking CXCR3 (TNR3-). All receptors derive from a human donor in good health. Some clones in this sample may be carry-over from other donors' samples.

The rearrangement uses TRBV20-1 and TRBJ2-3; TCRdb reports TRBD2, a call that lacks DNA to check it against. This CDR3 spans 17 amino acids. The germline gives CDR1 DFQATT, CDR2 SNEGSKA (reference sequence). This chain's CDR3 is CSGPTAGPAPSTDTQYF.

V is TRBV29-1 and J is TRBJ2-6. Germline lookup yields CDR1 SQVTM and CDR2 ANQGSEA. This CDR3 has 13 amino acids. The chain's CDR3 is CSVATSGANVLTF.

The chain combines TRBV29-1 with TRBJ2-7; TCRdb outputs TRBD1, but without DNA this stays unchecked. This CDR3 comprises 13 residues. CDR1 is SQVTM and CDR2 is ANQGSEA in the germline V gene. Here the CDR3 reads CSVTGQAPYEQYF.

V gene TRBV19 combines with J gene TRBJ1-5; without DNA, the TCRdb call of TRBD1 cannot be checked. The CDR3 consists of 13 residues. Germline CDR1 reads LNHDA; CDR2 reads SQIVND (reference sequence). CDR3 region: CASRRTGDQPQHF.

The chain has TRBV2 and TRBJ2-1; the TCRdb D gene call, TRBD2, has no DNA to confirm it. This CDR3 is 15 amino acids long. Germline loops: CDR1 SNHLY, CDR2 FYNNEI. The CDR3 sequence: CASRTPGLAGNEQFF.

The genes are TRBV29-1 and TRBJ2-1; without DNA, the TCRdb call of TRBD1 cannot be checked. The CDR3 extends over 15 amino acids. CDR1 is SQVTM, CDR2 ANQGSEA, per germline. CDR3 sequence: CSVEDLGQGPNEQFF.

The CDR3 protein is CASSLGAAGLAGMNTGELFF. This chain links TRBV7-6 with TRBJ2-2; TCRdb names TRBD2, which stays unverified in the absence of DNA. The CDR3 consists of 20 residues. Germline CDR1 reads SGHVS; CDR2 reads FNYEAQ.

The chain is built from TRBV7-9 and TRBJ1-2; the TCRdb D gene call, TRBD1, has no DNA to confirm it. The CDR3 is 15 amino acids. Germline lookup yields CDR1 SEHNR and CDR2 FQNEAQ (reference sequence). CDR3 amino acids: CASSLAFRGDDGYTF.

The V and J genes are TRBV7-2 and TRBJ2-1; TCRdb's D call of TRBD1 is untestable without DNA. CDR1 is SGHTA, CDR2 FQGNSA, per germline. The CDR3 has 16 amino acids. CDR3 amino acids: CASSPWTRSSYNEQFF.

CDR3 amino acids: CASRPFTGELFF. The chain employs TRBV4-1 and TRBJ2-2. CDR1 is MGHRA and CDR2 is YSYEKL in the germline V gene. The CDR3 spans 12 residues.

V usage is TRBV15 and J usage is TRBJ1-1; absent DNA, TCRdb's TRBD1 call cannot be checked. The CDR3 contains 15 residues. Germline-derived CDR1 and CDR2 are LNHNV and YYDKDF (reference sequence). CDR3 sequence reads: CATSRGTGGATEAFF.

The chain is built from TRBV7-9 and TRBJ2-7; TCRdb outputs TRBD2, but without DNA this stays unchecked. From germline, CDR1 is SEHNR and CDR2 FQNEAQ (reference sequence). This CDR3 has 17 amino acids. The CDR3 loop is CASSLEVSPGLEREQYF.

This sequence joins TRBV29-1 and TRBJ2-3; TCRdb proposes TRBD1, but this gene call is untestable without DNA. Germline V gives CDR1 SQVTM, CDR2 ANQGSEA. The CDR3 contains 16 residues. CDR3 sequence reads: CSVDLLQTGGFDTQYF.

V and J are TRBV19 and TRBJ2-1; TCRdb's D call, TRBD1, is unchecked because there is no DNA. CDR3 length: 16 amino acids. Germline CDR1 is LNHDA and CDR2 is SQIVND (reference sequence). The chain's CDR3 is CASSLAGRSSYNEQFF.

V usage is TRBV28 and J usage is TRBJ2-7; TCRdb selects TRBD1, and the lack of DNA leaves this call unchecked. The CDR3 extends over 15 amino acids. Germline V gene sequence: CDR1 MDHEN, CDR2 SYDVKM. CDR3 sequence: CASSRPGHPTYEQYF.